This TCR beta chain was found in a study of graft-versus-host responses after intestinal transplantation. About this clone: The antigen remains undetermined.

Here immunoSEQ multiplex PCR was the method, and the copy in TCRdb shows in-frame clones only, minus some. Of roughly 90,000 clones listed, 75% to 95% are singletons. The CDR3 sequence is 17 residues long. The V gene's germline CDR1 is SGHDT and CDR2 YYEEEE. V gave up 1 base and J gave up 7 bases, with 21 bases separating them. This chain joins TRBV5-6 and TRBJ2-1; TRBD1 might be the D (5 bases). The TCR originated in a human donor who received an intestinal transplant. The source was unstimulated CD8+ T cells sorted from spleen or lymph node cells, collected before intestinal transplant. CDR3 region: CASSLTGTTEDGNEQFF. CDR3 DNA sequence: TGTGCCAGCAGCTTGACAGGAACGACCGAAGACGGGAATGAGCAGTTCTTC.